This T cell receptor beta chain was identified during a study of T cells in Graves' hyperthyroidism and ophthalmopathy. Study details: Upon initial diagnosis and before any treatment, peripheral blood was collected.

TCR beta CDR3 regions were amplified from RNA transcripts. Using the HTBI primer set, a first-round RT-PCR was run on the TCR CDR3. One entry per CDR3 protein results from TCRdb running MiXCR on the multiplex PCR reads. The data contain a few hundred thousand distinct CDR3 sequences, 22% of them singletons. Individuals with ophthalmopathy presented a Clinical Activity Score of at least 3, a NOSPECS grade of at least 4 and a duration under 3 months. Patients having uncontrolled infection, another autoimmune disease, pregnancy or lactation were not included. Out of over 7.5 ml of fresh peripheral blood came the PBMCs. The germline CDR1 and CDR2 sequences are DFQATT and SNEGSKA (reference sequence). The CDR3 runs 13 residues. V was shortened by 4 bases and J by 1 base, with 8 bases between the two germline ends.

The chain recombines TRBV20-1 with TRBJ2-4; TRBD1 might be the D (6 bases). This sequence originates from a woman aged 70-85 years with Graves' ophthalmopathy. The sample consisted of blood. The CDR3 is CSATTGAKNIQYF. The CDR3, as DNA: TGCAGTGCTACCACAGGGGCCAAAAACATTCAGTACTTC.